This is a list of T cell receptor beta chains from one sample in a study of T cells in Graves' hyperthyroidism and ophthalmopathy. TCRdb recomputed calls from the multiplex PCR reads with MiXCR, one row per CDR3 protein. The data hold around 600,000 distinct CDR3 sequences, with roughly a sixth observed a single time. The sequencing input was blood. The source of these receptors is a woman aged 40 to 50 with Graves' ophthalmopathy. Each CDR3 is given with its conserved first and last residue. Each record gives: clone size, J gene, V gene, D gene, CDR3 length, CDR3 protein, CDR3 DNA. A D gene is named only where the DNA matches it firmly. Only some rows state a clone size, as once, few, many or a class for expanded clones.

abundance: .; j_gene: TRBJ2-1; v_gene: TRBV2; d_gene: TRBD2; len: 17; CDR3aa: CASKPRTSGGSYNEQFF; CDR3nt: TGTGCCAGCAAACCAAGGACTAGCGGGGGCTCTTACAATGAGCAGTTCTTC
abundance: many; j_gene: TRBJ1-5; v_gene: TRBV5-6; d_gene: .; len: 14; CDR3aa: CASSLHALNQPQHF; CDR3nt: TGTGCCAGCAGCTTGCACGCCTTGAATCAGCCCCAGCATTTT
abundance: few; j_gene: TRBJ2-7; v_gene: TRBV5-8; d_gene: TRBD2; len: 15; CDR3aa: CASSRGRAGAYEQYF; CDR3nt: TGTGCCAGCAGCCGGGGCCGGGCGGGAGCCTACGAGCAGTACTTC
abundance: many; j_gene: TRBJ1-3; v_gene: TRBV7-8; d_gene: .; len: 12; CDR3aa: CASSFSGNTIYF; CDR3nt: TGTGCCAGCAGCTTTTCGGGAAACACCATATATTTT
abundance: many; j_gene: TRBJ2-3; v_gene: TRBV18; d_gene: .; len: 16; CDR3aa: CASSPGLAIQGDTQYF; CDR3nt: TGTGCCAGCTCACCAGGGTTGGCTATCCAAGGCGATACGCAGTATTTT
abundance: .; j_gene: TRBJ2-7; v_gene: TRBV13; d_gene: .; len: 15; CDR3aa: CASSTATEFNYEQYF; CDR3nt: TGTGCCAGCAGCACCGCGACAGAATTCAACTACGAGCAGTACTTC
abundance: few; j_gene: TRBJ2-6; v_gene: TRBV30; d_gene: .; len: 17; CDR3aa: CAWSRTGPISGANVLTF; CDR3nt: TGTGCCTGGAGTCGGACCGGACCGATCTCTGGGGCCAACGTCCTGACTTTC
abundance: few; j_gene: TRBJ1-3; v_gene: TRBV15; d_gene: .; len: 13; CDR3aa: CATSSGGINTIYF; CDR3nt: TGTGCCACCAGCAGCGGTGGGATAAACACCATATATTTT
abundance: many; j_gene: TRBJ2-1; v_gene: TRBV20-1; d_gene: TRBD1; len: 14; CDR3aa: CSAATGTAYNEQFF; CDR3nt: TGCAGTGCTGCGACCGGGACAGCCTACAATGAGCAGTTCTTC
abundance: once; j_gene: TRBJ1-6; v_gene: TRBV6-1; d_gene: .; len: 20; CDR3aa: CASSEETPQTFSSYNSPLHF; CDR3nt: TGTGCCAGCAGTGAAGAAACACCTCAGACGTTTAGCTCCTATAATTCACCCCTCCACTTT
abundance: many; j_gene: TRBJ2-3; v_gene: TRBV2; d_gene: TRBD1; len: 15; CDR3aa: CASRVGQGSTDTQYF; CDR3nt: TGTGCCAGCAGAGTCGGACAGGGCAGCACAGATACGCAGTATTTT
abundance: few; j_gene: TRBJ2-2; v_gene: TRBV7-6; d_gene: .; len: 12; CDR3aa: CASSYDTGELFF; CDR3nt: TGTGCCAGCAGCTACGACACCGGGGAGCTGTTTTTT
abundance: few; j_gene: TRBJ1-2; v_gene: TRBV11-2; d_gene: .; len: 17; CDR3aa: CASSASRDIQINYGYTF; CDR3nt: TGTGCCAGCAGCGCTAGTCGGGACATTCAGATCAACTATGGCTACACCTTC
abundance: many; j_gene: TRBJ2-3; v_gene: TRBV12-3/TRBV12-4; d_gene: TRBD2; len: 18; CDR3aa: CASSLGLAGGTSTDTQYF; CDR3nt: TGTGCCAGCAGTTTGGGACTAGCGGGGGGTACTAGCACAGATACGCAGTATTTT
abundance: many; j_gene: TRBJ2-7; v_gene: TRBV13; d_gene: .; len: 14; CDR3aa: CASSRPSATYEQYF; CDR3nt: TGTGCCAGCAGTCGCCCTAGCGCCACCTACGAGCAGTACTTC
abundance: .; j_gene: TRBJ1-2; v_gene: TRBV3-1; d_gene: TRBD1; len: 16; CDR3aa: CASSQVLQGAVGGYTF; CDR3nt: TGTGCCAGCAGCCAGGTACTACAGGGGGCAGTCGGGGGCTACACCTTC
abundance: .; j_gene: TRBJ2-5; v_gene: TRBV10-3; d_gene: .; len: 12; CDR3aa: CAISASRETQYF; CDR3nt: TGTGCCATCAGTGCCTCCAGGGAGACCCAGTACTTC
abundance: few; j_gene: TRBJ2-2; v_gene: TRBV15; d_gene: .; len: 12; CDR3aa: CATSRETGELFF; CDR3nt: TGTGCCACCAGCAGAGAGACCGGGGAGCTGTTTTTT
abundance: .; j_gene: TRBJ2-3; v_gene: TRBV12-3/TRBV12-4; d_gene: .; len: 15; CDR3aa: CASSFGGDFTDTQYF; CDR3nt: TGTGCCAGCAGTTTTGGAGGGGACTTCACAGATACGCAGTATTTT
abundance: few; j_gene: TRBJ1-5; v_gene: TRBV5-8; d_gene: .; len: 15; CDR3aa: CASSLGPGPQDPQHF; CDR3nt: TGTGCCAGCAGCTTGGGACCGGGCCCCCAGGATCCCCAGCATTTT
abundance: few; j_gene: TRBJ2-2; v_gene: TRBV30; d_gene: .; len: 14; CDR3aa: CAWSVFSFPGELFF; CDR3nt: TGTGCCTGGAGTGTATTCAGTTTTCCCGGGGAGCTGTTTTTT
abundance: .; j_gene: TRBJ2-5; v_gene: TRBV4-1; d_gene: .; len: 16; CDR3aa: CASSQGVFLGQETQYF; CDR3nt: TGCGCCAGCTCACAGGGCGTGTTTTTAGGCCAAGAGACCCAGTACTTC
abundance: few; j_gene: TRBJ1-6; v_gene: TRBV12-3/TRBV12-4; d_gene: .; len: 14; CDR3aa: CASSPQILNSPLHF; CDR3nt: TGTGCCAGCAGTCCCCAAATTTTGAATTCACCCCTCCACTTT
abundance: many; j_gene: TRBJ1-5; v_gene: TRBV2; d_gene: TRBD1; len: 14; CDR3aa: CASRGQGANQPQHF; CDR3nt: TGTGCCAGCAGAGGACAGGGGGCCAATCAGCCCCAGCATTTT
abundance: many; j_gene: TRBJ1-1; v_gene: TRBV3-1; d_gene: .; len: 15; CDR3aa: CASSHRRQSYTEAFF; CDR3nt: TGTGCCAGCAGCCACCGAAGACAATCATACACTGAAGCTTTCTTT
abundance: few; j_gene: TRBJ1-4; v_gene: TRBV29-1; d_gene: .; len: 13; CDR3aa: CSVEMGPNEKLFF; CDR3nt: TGCAGCGTTGAAATGGGTCCCAATGAAAAACTGTTTTTT
abundance: many; j_gene: TRBJ2-1; v_gene: TRBV7-6; d_gene: .; len: 15; CDR3aa: CASSPNTVGFLEQFF; CDR3nt: TGTGCCAGCAGCCCGAACACAGTAGGCTTCCTTGAGCAGTTCTTC
abundance: many; j_gene: TRBJ1-5; v_gene: TRBV2; d_gene: .; len: 15; CDR3aa: CASSADRHSNQPQHF; CDR3nt: TGTGCCAGCAGTGCGGACAGACATAGCAATCAGCCCCAGCATTTT
abundance: many; j_gene: TRBJ2-7; v_gene: TRBV6-1; d_gene: .; len: 14; CDR3aa: CASSATDENYEQYF; CDR3nt: TGTGCCAGCAGTGCTACCGACGAGAACTACGAGCAGTACTTC
abundance: .; j_gene: TRBJ2-3; v_gene: TRBV9; d_gene: .; len: 15; CDR3aa: CASSVGGWGTDTQYF; CDR3nt: TGTGCCAGCAGCGTAGGGGGGTGGGGCACAGATACGCAGTATTTT
abundance: .; j_gene: TRBJ2-1; v_gene: TRBV19; d_gene: TRBD2; len: 15; CDR3aa: CASTSSGHSYNEQFF; CDR3nt: TGTGCCAGTACCTCTAGCGGCCACTCCTACAATGAGCAGTTCTTC
abundance: few; j_gene: TRBJ2-7; v_gene: TRBV20-1; d_gene: .; len: 10; CDR3aa: CSARAEEQYF; CDR3nt: TGCAGTGCCCGGGCGGAAGAGCAGTACTTC
abundance: many; j_gene: TRBJ2-5; v_gene: TRBV7-7; d_gene: .; len: 13; CDR3aa: CASAAGLQETQYF; CDR3nt: TGTGCTAGCGCGGCAGGGCTCCAAGAGACCCAGTACTTC
abundance: many; j_gene: TRBJ2-7; v_gene: TRBV2; d_gene: TRBD2; len: 14; CDR3aa: CASRDRSGINEQYF; CDR3nt: TGTGCCAGCAGAGATAGAAGCGGGATCAACGAGCAGTACTTC
abundance: many; j_gene: TRBJ1-1; v_gene: TRBV11-2; d_gene: .; len: 15; CDR3aa: CASSLKPAGNTEAFF; CDR3nt: TGTGCCAGCAGCTTAAAACCCGCAGGAAACACTGAAGCTTTCTTT
abundance: few; j_gene: TRBJ2-1; v_gene: TRBV7-2; d_gene: TRBD2; len: 16; CDR3aa: CASSPPGLASYNEQFF; CDR3nt: TGTGCCAGCAGCCCGCCGGGACTAGCGAGCTACAATGAGCAGTTCTTC
abundance: many; j_gene: TRBJ2-2; v_gene: TRBV28; d_gene: .; len: 16; CDR3aa: CASSLEQGTPTGELFF; CDR3nt: TGTGCCAGCAGTTTAGAGCAGGGGACCCCCACCGGGGAGCTGTTTTTT
abundance: many; j_gene: TRBJ2-1; v_gene: TRBV28; d_gene: TRBD2; len: 18; CDR3aa: CASSLQGLAVRGTNEQFF; CDR3nt: TGTGCCAGCAGTTTACAGGGACTAGCGGTTCGAGGCACAAATGAGCAGTTCTTC
abundance: .; j_gene: TRBJ2-7; v_gene: TRBV28; d_gene: TRBD1; len: 13; CDR3aa: CASLRGLRDEQYF; CDR3nt: TGTGCCAGCTTAAGGGGGCTTAGGGACGAGCAGTACTTC
abundance: many; j_gene: TRBJ1-1; v_gene: TRBV18; d_gene: .; len: 15; CDR3aa: CASSPGQLHGTEAFF; CDR3nt: TGTGCCAGCTCACCCGGACAACTCCACGGCACTGAAGCTTTCTTT